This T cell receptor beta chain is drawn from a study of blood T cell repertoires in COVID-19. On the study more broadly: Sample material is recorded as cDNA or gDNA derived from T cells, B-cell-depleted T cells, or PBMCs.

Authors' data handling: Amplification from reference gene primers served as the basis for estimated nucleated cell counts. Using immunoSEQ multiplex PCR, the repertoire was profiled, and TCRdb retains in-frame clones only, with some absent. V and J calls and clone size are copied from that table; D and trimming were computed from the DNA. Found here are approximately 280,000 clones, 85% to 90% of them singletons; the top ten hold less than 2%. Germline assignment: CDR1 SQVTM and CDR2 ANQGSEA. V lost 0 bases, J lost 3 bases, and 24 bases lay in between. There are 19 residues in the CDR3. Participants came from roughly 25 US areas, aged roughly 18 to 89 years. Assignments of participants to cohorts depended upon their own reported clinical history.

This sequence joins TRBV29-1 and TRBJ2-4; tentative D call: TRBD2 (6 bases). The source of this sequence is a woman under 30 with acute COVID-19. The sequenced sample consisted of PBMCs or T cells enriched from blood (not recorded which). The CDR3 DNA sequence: TGCAGCGTTGAAGATCTAATGGCCCAGGACTGGGGGGACAAAAACATTCAGTACTTC. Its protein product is CSVEDLMAQDWGDKNIQYF.